This T cell receptor (beta chain) is drawn from a study of blood T cell repertoires in COVID-19. Method: immunoSEQ multiplex PCR; TCRdb's copy keeps in-frame clones and lacks some. The sample records 120,000 to 150,000 clones, about nine tenths being singletons. The CDR3 sequence is 17 residues long. Losses at the gene ends were 0 bases for V and 1 base for J; bases not matched to a gene: 6. From germline, CDR1 is LGHDT and CDR2 YNNKEL (reference sequence). What was sequenced was peripheral blood. The V gene is TRBV3-1 (or the pseudogene TRBV3-2), the J gene TRBJ2-7, with 10 nucleotides matching TRBD2. The source is a man aged 50 to 60 who had recovered from COVID-19. CDR3 protein: CASSQDRAGGQSYEQYF. The CDR3 DNA reads TGTGCCAGCAGCCAAGATCGAGCGGGGGGGCAGTCCTACGAGCAGTACTTC.